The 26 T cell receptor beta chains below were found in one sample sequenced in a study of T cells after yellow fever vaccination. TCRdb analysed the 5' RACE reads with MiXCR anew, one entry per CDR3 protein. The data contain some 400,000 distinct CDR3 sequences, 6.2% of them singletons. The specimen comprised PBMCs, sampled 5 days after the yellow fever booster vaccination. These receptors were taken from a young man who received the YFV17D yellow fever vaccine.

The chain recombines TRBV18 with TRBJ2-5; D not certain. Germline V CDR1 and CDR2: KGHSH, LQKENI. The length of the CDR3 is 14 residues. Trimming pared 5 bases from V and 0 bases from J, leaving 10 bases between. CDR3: CASSRTEYQETQYF. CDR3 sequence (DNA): TGTGCCAGCTCAAGGACCGAGTACCAAGAGACCCAGTACTTC.

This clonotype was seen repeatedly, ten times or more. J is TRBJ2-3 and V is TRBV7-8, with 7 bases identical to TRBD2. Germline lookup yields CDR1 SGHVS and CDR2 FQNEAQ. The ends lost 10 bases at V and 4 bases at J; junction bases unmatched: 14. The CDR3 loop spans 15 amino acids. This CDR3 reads CATLREGLPPDTQYF. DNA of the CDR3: TGTGCCACCCTAAGGGAGGGATTACCCCCAGATACGCAGTATTTT.

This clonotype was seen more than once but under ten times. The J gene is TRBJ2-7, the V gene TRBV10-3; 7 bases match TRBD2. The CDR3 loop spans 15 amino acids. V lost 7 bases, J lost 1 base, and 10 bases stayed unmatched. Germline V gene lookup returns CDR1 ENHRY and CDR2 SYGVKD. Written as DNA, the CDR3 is TGTGCCATCAACCGACAGCGGGGAAAGTCCTACGAGCAGTACTTC. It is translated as CAINRQRGKSYEQYF.

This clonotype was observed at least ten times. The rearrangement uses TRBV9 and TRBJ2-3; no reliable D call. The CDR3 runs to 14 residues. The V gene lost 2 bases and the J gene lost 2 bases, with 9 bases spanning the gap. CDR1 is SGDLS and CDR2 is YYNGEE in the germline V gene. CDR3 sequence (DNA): TGTGCCAGCAGCGTTGGTCTTGTCACAGATACGCAGTATTTT. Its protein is CASSVGLVTDTQYF.

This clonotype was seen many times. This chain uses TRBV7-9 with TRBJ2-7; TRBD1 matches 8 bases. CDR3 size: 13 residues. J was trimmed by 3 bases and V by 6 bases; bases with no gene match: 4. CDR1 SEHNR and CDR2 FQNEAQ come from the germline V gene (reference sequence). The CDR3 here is CASRNRGDYEQYF. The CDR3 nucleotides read TGTGCCAGCAGAAACAGGGGGGACTACGAGCAGTACTTC.

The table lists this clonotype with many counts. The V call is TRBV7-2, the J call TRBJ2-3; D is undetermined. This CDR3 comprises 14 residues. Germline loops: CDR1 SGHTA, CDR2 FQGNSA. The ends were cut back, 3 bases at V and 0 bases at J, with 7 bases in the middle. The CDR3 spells CASSFGQSTDTQYF. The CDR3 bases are TGTGCCAGCAGCTTCGGGCAGAGCACAGATACGCAGTATTTT.

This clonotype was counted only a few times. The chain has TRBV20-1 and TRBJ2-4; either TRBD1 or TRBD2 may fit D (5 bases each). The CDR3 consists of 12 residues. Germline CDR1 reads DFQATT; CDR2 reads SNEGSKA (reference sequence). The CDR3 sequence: CSLQGDKNIQYF. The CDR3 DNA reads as TGCAGCCTCCAGGGAGACAAAAACATTCAGTACTTC.

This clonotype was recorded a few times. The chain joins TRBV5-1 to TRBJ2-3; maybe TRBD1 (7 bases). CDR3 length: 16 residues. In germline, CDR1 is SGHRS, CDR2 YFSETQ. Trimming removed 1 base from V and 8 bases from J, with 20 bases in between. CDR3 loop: CASSLRDLTGSLTQYF. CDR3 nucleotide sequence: TGCGCCAGCAGCTTGAGGGACTTGACAGGGTCCCTTACGCAGTATTTT.

CDR3 in amino acids: CASSLVTLVAGGPTDTQYF. The CDR3 DNA reads TGTGCCAGCAGCTTAGTAACTTTAGTAGCGGGAGGGCCAACAGATACGCAGTATTTT. The rearrangement joins TRBV11-2 to TRBJ2-3; 11 bases are a match to TRBD2. Germline values: CDR1 SGHAT, CDR2 FQNNGV. Losses at the gene ends were 1 base for V and 3 bases for J; bases not matched to a gene: 12. This CDR3 region has 19 residues.

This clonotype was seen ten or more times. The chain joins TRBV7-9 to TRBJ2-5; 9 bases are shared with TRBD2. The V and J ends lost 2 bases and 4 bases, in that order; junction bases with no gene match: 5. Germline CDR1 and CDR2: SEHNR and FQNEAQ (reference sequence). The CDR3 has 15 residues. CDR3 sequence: CASSLLVLAGETQYF. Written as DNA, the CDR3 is TGTGCCAGCAGCTTATTAGTACTAGCGGGAGAGACCCAGTACTTC.

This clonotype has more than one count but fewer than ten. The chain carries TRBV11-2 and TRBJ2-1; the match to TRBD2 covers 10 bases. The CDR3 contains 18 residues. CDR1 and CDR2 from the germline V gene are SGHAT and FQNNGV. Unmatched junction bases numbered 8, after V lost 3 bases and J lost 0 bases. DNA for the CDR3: TGTGCCAGCAGCTTTGTTAGCGGGAGGCTTAGCTCCTACAATGAGCAGTTCTTC. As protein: CASSFVSGRLSSYNEQFF.

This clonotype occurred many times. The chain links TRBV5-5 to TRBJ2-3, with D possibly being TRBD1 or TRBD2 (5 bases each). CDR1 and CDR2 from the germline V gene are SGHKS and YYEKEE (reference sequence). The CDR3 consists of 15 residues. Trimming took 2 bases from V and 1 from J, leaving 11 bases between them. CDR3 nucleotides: TGTGCCAGCAGCTTCGTGGGGACCGGCACAGATACGCAGTATTTT. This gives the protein CASSFVGTGTDTQYF. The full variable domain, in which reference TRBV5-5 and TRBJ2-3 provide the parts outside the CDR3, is DAGVTQSPTHLIKTRGQQVTLRCSPISGHKSVSWYQQVLGQGPQFIFQYYEKEERGRGNFPDRFSARQFPNYSSELNVNALLLGDSALYLCASSFVGTGTDTQYFGPGTRLTVL.

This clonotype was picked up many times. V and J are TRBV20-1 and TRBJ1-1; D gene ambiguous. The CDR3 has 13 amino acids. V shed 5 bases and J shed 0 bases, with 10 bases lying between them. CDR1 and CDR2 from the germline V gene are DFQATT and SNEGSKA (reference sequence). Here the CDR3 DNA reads TGCAGTGCTCCTGGACCGCTGAACACTGAAGCTTTCTTT. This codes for CSAPGPLNTEAFF.

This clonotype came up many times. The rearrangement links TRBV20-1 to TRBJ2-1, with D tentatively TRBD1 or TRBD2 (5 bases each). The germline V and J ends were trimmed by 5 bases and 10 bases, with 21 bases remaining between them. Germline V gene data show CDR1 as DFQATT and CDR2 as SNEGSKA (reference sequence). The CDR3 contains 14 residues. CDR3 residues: CSAHIRDGLYEQFF. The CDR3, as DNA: TGCAGTGCTCACATCCGGGACGGCTTATACGAGCAGTTCTTC.

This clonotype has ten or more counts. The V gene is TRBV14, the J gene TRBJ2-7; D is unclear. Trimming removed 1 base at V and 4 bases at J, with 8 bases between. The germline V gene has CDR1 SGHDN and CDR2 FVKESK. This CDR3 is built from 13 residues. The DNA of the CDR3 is TGTGCCAGCAGCCAAGTCTATGGTTACGAGCAGTACTTC. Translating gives CASSQVYGYEQYF.

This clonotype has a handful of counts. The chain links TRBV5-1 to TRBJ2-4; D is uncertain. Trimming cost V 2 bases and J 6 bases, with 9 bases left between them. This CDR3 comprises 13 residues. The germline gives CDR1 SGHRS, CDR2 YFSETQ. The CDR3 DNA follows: TGCGCCAGCAGCTTAGGCAGTGTAAACATTCAGTACTTC. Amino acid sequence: CASSLGSVNIQYF. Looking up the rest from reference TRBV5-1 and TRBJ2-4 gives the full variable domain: KAGVTQTPRYLIKTRGQQVTLSCSPISGHRSVSWYQQTPGQGLQFLFEYFSETQRNKGNFPGRFSGRQFSNSRSEMNVSTLELGDSALYLCASSLGSVNIQYFGAGTRLSVL.

CDR3 nucleotide sequence: TGTGCCAGCAGCTTCCAGGGGCTGGATACGCAGTATTTT. Its translation is CASSFQGLDTQYF. This chain joins TRBV7-2 and TRBJ2-3; TRBD1 is a possible D gene (6 bases). The CDR3 consists of 13 residues. Deletions cut 3 bases from V and 6 bases from J, with 10 bases between. Germline CDR1 SGHTA, CDR2 FQGNSA.

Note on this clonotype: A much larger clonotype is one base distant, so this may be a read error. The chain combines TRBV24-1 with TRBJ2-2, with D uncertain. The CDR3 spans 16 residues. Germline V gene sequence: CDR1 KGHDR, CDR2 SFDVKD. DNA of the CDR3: TGTGGCACCAGTGATTTGCAACCAGACCGCACCGGGGAGCTGTTTTTT. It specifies CGTSDLQPDRTGELFF.

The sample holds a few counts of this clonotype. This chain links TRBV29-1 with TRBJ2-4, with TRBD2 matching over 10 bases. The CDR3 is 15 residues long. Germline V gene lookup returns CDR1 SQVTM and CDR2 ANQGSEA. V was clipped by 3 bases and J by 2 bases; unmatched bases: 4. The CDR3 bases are TGCAGCGTTGAGGCTAGCGGGAGAACCAAAAACATTCAGTACTTC. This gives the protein CSVEASGRTKNIQYF.

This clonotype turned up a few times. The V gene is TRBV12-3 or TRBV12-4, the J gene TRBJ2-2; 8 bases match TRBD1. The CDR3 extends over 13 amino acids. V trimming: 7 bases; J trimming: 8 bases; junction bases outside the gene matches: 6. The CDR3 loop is CASINRGFGELFF. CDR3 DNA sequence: TGTGCCAGCATTAACAGGGGGTTTGGGGAGCTGTTTTTT.

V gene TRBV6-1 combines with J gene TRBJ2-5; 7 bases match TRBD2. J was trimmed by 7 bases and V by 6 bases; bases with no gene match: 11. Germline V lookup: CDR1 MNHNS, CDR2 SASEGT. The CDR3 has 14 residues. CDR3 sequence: CASRAGTTFGTQYF. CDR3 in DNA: TGTGCCAGCAGAGCCGGGACTACCTTCGGGACCCAGTACTTC.

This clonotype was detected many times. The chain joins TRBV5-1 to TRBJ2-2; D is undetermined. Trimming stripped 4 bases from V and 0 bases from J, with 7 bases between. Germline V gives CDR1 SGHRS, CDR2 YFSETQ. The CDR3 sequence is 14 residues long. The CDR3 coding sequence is TGCGCCAGCAGCACACCCGCGAACACCGGGGAGCTGTTTTTT. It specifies CASSTPANTGELFF.

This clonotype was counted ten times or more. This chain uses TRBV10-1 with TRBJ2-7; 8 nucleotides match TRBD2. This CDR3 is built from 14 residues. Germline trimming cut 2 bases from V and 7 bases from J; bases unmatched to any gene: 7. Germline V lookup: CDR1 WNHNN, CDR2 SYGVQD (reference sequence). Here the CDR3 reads CASSEGLASGEQYF. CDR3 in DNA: TGCGCCAGCAGTGAGGGACTAGCATCCGGGGAGCAGTACTTC.

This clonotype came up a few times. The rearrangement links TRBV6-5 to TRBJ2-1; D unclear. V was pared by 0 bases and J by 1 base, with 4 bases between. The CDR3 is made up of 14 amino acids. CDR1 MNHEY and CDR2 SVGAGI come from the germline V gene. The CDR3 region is CASSYSASYNEQFF. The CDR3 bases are TGTGCCAGCAGTTACTCCGCTTCCTACAATGAGCAGTTCTTC.

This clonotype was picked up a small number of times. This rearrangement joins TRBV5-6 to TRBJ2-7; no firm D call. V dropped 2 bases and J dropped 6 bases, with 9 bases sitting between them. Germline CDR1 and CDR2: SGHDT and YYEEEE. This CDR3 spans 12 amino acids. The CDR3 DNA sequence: TGTGCCAGCAGCTTAACCTCATTCGAGCAGTACTTC. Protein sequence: CASSLTSFEQYF.

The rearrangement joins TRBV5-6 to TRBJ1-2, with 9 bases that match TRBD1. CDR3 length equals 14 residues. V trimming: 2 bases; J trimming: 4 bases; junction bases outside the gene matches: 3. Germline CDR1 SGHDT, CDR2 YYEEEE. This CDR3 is CASSFGTGTYGYTF. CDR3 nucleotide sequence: TGTGCCAGCAGCTTTGGGACAGGGACCTATGGCTACACCTTC.